The 25 T cell receptor beta chains given below trace back to one sample, sequenced in a study of cytomegalovirus exposure and HLA in healthy donors. PCR amplification relied on 60 Vbeta primers (plus 13 Jbeta primers). Only in-frame clones appear in the TCRdb table, and some are missing; sequencing was by immunoSEQ multiplex PCR. The sample records about 37,000 clones, approximately 63% being singletons. Sequencing was performed on PBMCs. These receptors all stem from a man aged 40-55 years in good health and CMV-seronegative.

V is TRBV4-2 and J is TRBJ1-1, with D perhaps matching TRBD1 (5 bases). The germline V gene has CDR1 LGHNA and CDR2 YNFKEQ. CDR3 length: 15 residues. Trimming left V 0 bases short and J 1 base short, with 9 bases between. CDR3 loop: CASSQDDSPNTEAFF. The CDR3 nucleotides are TGTGCCAGCAGCCAAGATGACAGCCCGAACACTGAAGCTTTCTTT.

In its sample, this clone was seen a few times. CDR3 protein: CAWSLFMGADTEAFF. The CDR3 DNA follows: TGTGCCTGGAGCCTCTTCATGGGGGCGGACACTGAAGCTTTCTTT. The rearrangement joins TRBV30 to TRBJ1-1, with D possibly being TRBD1 (6 bases). Trimming cost V 3 bases and J 3 bases, with 17 bases left between them. There are 15 residues in the CDR3. The V gene's germline CDR1 is GTSNPN and CDR2 SVGIG (reference sequence).

The chain links TRBV30 to TRBJ2-1, with 9 bases identical to TRBD2. Trimming cost V 6 bases and J 4 bases; bases outside gene matches: 7. Germline CDR1 reads GTSNPN; CDR2 reads SVGIG (reference sequence). The CDR3 loop spans 14 amino acids. CDR3 in amino acids: CACLLAGGYNEQFF. The CDR3 nucleotides are TGTGCCTGCTTGTTGGCGGGGGGGTACAATGAGCAGTTCTTC.

The rearrangement joins TRBV19 to TRBJ1-5; 7 nucleotides agree with TRBD1. There are 14 residues in the CDR3. CDR1 and CDR2 (germline): LNHDA, SQIVND (reference sequence). J gave up 0 bases and V 8 bases, and 4 bases lay outside the gene matches. CDR3 sequence (DNA): TGTGCCAGTCGGACAGGAAATAGCAATCAGCCCCAGCATTTT. It specifies CASRTGNSNQPQHF. The full variable domain, its missing parts supplied by reference TRBV19 and TRBJ1-5, is DGGITQSPKYLFRKEGQNVTLSCEQNLNHDAMYWYRQDPGQGLRLIYYSQIVNDFQKGDIAEGYSVSREKKESFPLTVTSAQKNPTAFYLCASRTGNSNQPQHFGDGTRLSIL.

This clone was found a few times. The CDR3 DNA follows: TGTGCCAGCAGTTTCCCTCCGGGGGGCACTGAAGCTTTCTTT. It specifies CASSFPPGGTEAFF. The gene calls are TRBV28 and TRBJ1-1; tentative D call: TRBD1 (5 bases). The CDR3 is 14 amino acids. The V end was cut by 3 bases, the J end by 4 bases, with 12 bases between. The germline V gene encodes CDR1 MDHEN and CDR2 SYDVKM.

V usage is TRBV18 and J usage is TRBJ1-1; D is ambiguous. There are 15 residues in the CDR3. CDR1 KGHSH and CDR2 LQKENI come from the germline V gene. The germline V and J ends were trimmed by 0 bases and 4 bases, with 12 bases remaining between them. CDR3 in amino acids: CASSPPAVGSTEAFF. CDR3 DNA: TGTGCCAGCTCACCACCTGCAGTCGGGAGCACTGAAGCTTTCTTT.

The V call is TRBV6-1, the J call TRBJ1-5; 9 bases line up with TRBD1. Germline CDR1 is MNHNS and CDR2 is SASEGT. There are 14 residues in the CDR3. The CDR3: CATWTGDSNQPQHF. The CDR3 coding sequence is TGTGCTACTTGGACAGGGGATAGCAATCAGCCCCAGCATTTT.

The V and J genes are TRBV30 and TRBJ1-6; TRBD1 agrees at 7 bases. The CDR3 extends over 18 amino acids. The V segment lost 2 bases and the J segment 11 bases; nucleotides outside the gene matches: 21. The germline V gene encodes CDR1 GTSNPN and CDR2 SVGIG (reference sequence). The CDR3 loop is CAWSPSRTGFYKVAPLHF. CDR3 DNA: TGTGCCTGGAGTCCCTCCCGGACAGGCTTCTATAAAGTGGCACCCCTCCACTTT.

The rearrangement uses TRBV4-1 and TRBJ2-7, with TRBD1 identical over 8 bases. Per the germline V gene, CDR1 is MGHRA and CDR2 is YSYEKL. The CDR3 length is 16 residues. V trimming: 1 base; J trimming: 2 bases; junction bases outside the gene matches: 7. CDR3 loop: CASSQADRGYPYEQYF. The CDR3 DNA sequence: TGCGCCAGCAGCCAAGCCGACAGGGGCTATCCCTACGAGCAGTACTTC.

This clone occurred once. The V call is TRBV5-1, the J call TRBJ1-1, with 8 bases that match TRBD1. Germline lookup yields CDR1 SGHRS and CDR2 YFSETQ. The CDR3 length is 14 residues. V lost 4 bases to trimming and J lost 4 bases; unmatched junction nucleotides: 6. The CDR3 here is CASSPGGRVTEAFF. The CDR3 nucleotides are TGCGCCAGCAGCCCAGGGGGCAGAGTCACTGAAGCTTTCTTT.

This chain connects TRBV2 to TRBJ2-2; D is ambiguous. The CDR3 extends over 13 amino acids. Germline V CDR1 and CDR2: SNHLY, FYNNEI. V lost 7 bases and J lost 3, with 9 bases in between. CDR3 nucleotides: TGTGCCAGCATAGCCCTCTACACCGGGGAGCTGTTTTTT. It specifies CASIALYTGELFF. Full variable domain (outside the CDR3, taken from reference TRBV2 and TRBJ2-2): EPEVTQTPSHQVTQMGQEVILRCVPISNHLYFYWYRQILGQKVEFLVSFYNNEISEKSEIFDDQFSVERPDGSNFTLKIRSTKLEDSAMYFCASIALYTGELFFGEGSRLTVL.

The rearrangement links TRBV19 to TRBJ1-1; D ambiguous. Trimming stripped 6 bases from V and 5 bases from J, with 10 bases between. CDR1 and CDR2 from the germline V gene are LNHDA and SQIVND (reference sequence). The CDR3 consists of 12 residues. The CDR3 nucleotides are TGTGCCAGTAGGCCGGAGGGAACTGAAGCTTTCTTT. Translating gives CASRPEGTEAFF.

The rearrangement links TRBV5-1 to TRBJ2-1; 11 nucleotides align to TRBD2. V was clipped by 4 bases and J by 7 bases; unmatched bases: 10. Germline V gene sequence: CDR1 SGHRS, CDR2 YFSETQ. CDR3 length equals 16 residues. CDR3 sequence reads: CASSISSGGPLNEQFF. CDR3 DNA sequence: TGCGCCAGCAGCATCTCTAGCGGGGGGCCTCTTAATGAGCAGTTCTTC.

The chain uses TRBV5-4 and TRBJ2-1, with 8 bases aligning to TRBD1. Germline CDR1 reads SGHNT; CDR2 reads YYREEE (reference sequence). Germline trimming cut 4 bases from V and 2 bases from J; bases unmatched to any gene: 5. This CDR3 region has 15 residues. The CDR3, as DNA: TGTGCCAGCAGCCGCGCGACAGGGGCCTACAATGAGCAGTTCTTC. Amino acid sequence: CASSRATGAYNEQFF.

This clone was seen a few times. This chain connects TRBV19 to TRBJ1-1; D uncertain. The germline V and J ends were trimmed by 9 bases and 0 bases, with 17 bases remaining between them. The CDR3 has 15 amino acids. CDR1 and CDR2 (germline): LNHDA, SQIVND (reference sequence). CDR3 loop: CASNAGSQMNTEAFF. CDR3 nucleotide sequence: TGTGCCAGCAACGCCGGGTCGCAGATGAACACTGAAGCTTTCTTT.

This clone was picked up a small number of times. The DNA for the CDR3 is TGTGCCAGCAGTCCTCAGCTAGGCGGGAATTCACCCCTCCACTTT. It translates to CASSPQLGGNSPLHF. This chain connects TRBV2 to TRBJ1-6; no definite D call. Trimming pared 5 bases from V and 7 bases from J, leaving 15 bases between. This CDR3 has 15 amino acids. Germline assignment: CDR1 SNHLY and CDR2 FYNNEI.

Only a few counts were recorded for this clone. CDR3 DNA: TGTGCCATCAGTGGGACAGGTCGAACAGATACGCAGTATTTT. Encoded protein: CAISGTGRTDTQYF. The rearrangement joins TRBV10-3 to TRBJ2-3; 7 bases align to TRBD1. Germline CDR1 is ENHRY and CDR2 is SYGVKD. CDR3 size: 14 residues. Trimming at V came to 4 bases and at J to 3 bases, leaving 4 bases not matched to a gene.

The CDR3 sequence is CASSPRVGTNSPLHF. CDR3 DNA sequence: TGTGCCAGCAGTCCTAGGGTAGGGACAAATTCACCCCTCCACTTT. The chain combines TRBV27 with TRBJ1-6; D is perhaps TRBD1 (6 bases). The length of the CDR3 is 15 residues. The V end was cut by 5 bases, the J end by 7 bases, with 15 bases between. CDR1 and CDR2 (germline): MNHEY, SMNVEV (reference sequence).

V is TRBV30 and J is TRBJ1-5, with 7 bases identical to TRBD1. V shed 1 base, J shed 3 bases, and the junction held 3 bases outside the gene matches. The CDR3 loop spans 14 amino acids. Germline V gene data show CDR1 as GTSNPN and CDR2 as SVGIG (reference sequence). The CDR3 DNA follows: TGTGCCTGGAGTGGACAGGGTTACAATCAGCCCCAGCATTTT. This codes for CAWSGQGYNQPQHF.

The chain recombines TRBV11-3 with TRBJ2-3; possible D gene TRBD2, 7 bases. The germline CDR1 and CDR2 sequences are SGHNT and YENEEA. V lost 3 bases to trimming and J lost 5 bases, with 15 bases between them. There are 15 residues in the CDR3. CDR3 sequence reads: CASSLGGAPGDTQYF. CDR3 nucleotides: TGTGCCAGCAGCTTGGGGGGGGCGCCCGGAGATACGCAGTATTTT.

The chain joins TRBV2 to TRBJ1-1, with 7 bases matching TRBD1. Per germline, CDR1 SNHLY and CDR2 FYNNEI. The CDR3 loop spans 15 amino acids. Losses at the gene ends were 6 bases for V and 8 bases for J; bases not matched to a gene: 15. The chain's CDR3 is CASSINPRTGAEAFF. As DNA, the CDR3 is TGTGCCAGCAGCATAAATCCTCGGACAGGAGCCGAAGCTTTCTTT.

The chain carries TRBV5-1 and TRBJ2-6; no reliable D call. The CDR3 is made up of 13 amino acids. Trimming removed 8 bases from V and 0 bases from J, with 6 bases in between. Per the germline V gene, CDR1 is SGHRS and CDR2 is YFSETQ. The CDR3 reads CASTSSGANVLTF. The CDR3 DNA follows: TGCGCCAGTACATCCTCTGGGGCCAACGTCCTGACTTTC.

This clone was observed a few times. The CDR3 protein is CASSRRLAGASNEQFF. The DNA for the CDR3 is TGTGCCAGCAGCCGACGTCTAGCGGGAGCATCCAATGAGCAGTTCTTC. The chain combines TRBV5-5 with TRBJ2-1; 10 positions agree with TRBD2. The CDR3 has 16 residues. Trimming removed 4 bases from V and 6 bases from J; junction bases left unmatched: 10. The germline V gene encodes CDR1 SGHKS and CDR2 YYEKEE (reference sequence).

The rearrangement uses TRBV6-5 and TRBJ1-2, with 8 positions matching TRBD1. Germline CDR1 and CDR2: MNHEY and SVGAGI. This CDR3 has 13 residues. Trimming removed 4 bases from V and 10 bases from J; junction bases left unmatched: 8. The CDR3 DNA sequence: TGTGCCAGCAGTTTTTCCACGGGACAGGACTACACCTTC. Translated, it gives CASSFSTGQDYTF.

The chain has TRBV4-3 and TRBJ2-3; 7 bases are shared with TRBD2. This CDR3 region has 17 residues. The V gene's germline CDR1 is LGHNA and CDR2 YSLEER. Trimming at V came to 4 bases and at J to 0 bases, leaving 10 bases not matched to a gene. In nucleotides, the CDR3 is TGCGCCAGCAGCCCGGTTATTCGGGGGGAAAGCACAGATACGCAGTATTTT. Protein sequence: CASSPVIRGESTDTQYF.